Following are 27 T cell receptor beta chains from one sample sequenced in a study. Tregs were sorted as CD4+CD25+CD127-/low cells. A single record per CDR3 protein comes from TCRdb applying MiXCR to the 5' RACE reads. The repertoire has several thousand distinct CDR3 sequences, around a third of them found once; the top ten carry around 6%. Material: Tregs sorted from blood. Receptors were obtained from a female donor with breast cancer.

The V and J genes are TRBV7-2 and TRBJ1-1; no firm D call. V lost 4 bases to trimming and J lost 0 bases, with 12 bases between them. From germline, CDR1 is SGHTA and CDR2 FQGNSA. The CDR3 runs 15 residues. CDR3 bases: TGTGCCAGCAGCTCCCCCCGACCCCTGAACACTGAAGCTTTCTTT. Translating it yields CASSSPRPLNTEAFF. Looking up the rest from reference TRBV7-2 and TRBJ1-1 gives the full variable domain: GAGVSQSPSNKVTEKGKDVELRCDPISGHTALYWYRQSLGQGLEFLIYFQGNSAPDKSGLPSDRFSAERTGGSVSTLTIQRTQQEDSAVYLCASSSPRPLNTEAFFGQGTRLTVV.

Comment on this clonotype: The junction does not match germline at one end; this may be a read error. This chain joins TRBV12-3 or TRBV12-4 and TRBJ2-1, with a possible D match to TRBD2 (5 bases). There are 15 residues in the CDR3. CDR3 DNA sequence: TGTGCCAGCAGTTTTGAGGCGGGCCACGACAATGAGCAGCTCTTC. Amino acids: CASSFEAGHDNEQLF.

The CDR3 spells CSARDSLAGDSDTQYF. CDR3 nucleotides: TGCAGTGCTAGAGATTCGCTAGCGGGAGATTCAGATACGCAGTATTTT. This chain links TRBV20-1 with TRBJ2-3; 10 positions agree with TRBD2. CDR1 DFQATT and CDR2 SNEGSKA come from the germline V gene (reference sequence). V trimming: 0 bases; J trimming: 4 bases; junction bases outside the gene matches: 7. The CDR3 is 16 amino acids.

V gene TRBV18 combines with J gene TRBJ2-7, with TRBD1 matching 10 bases. The V and J ends lost 6 bases and 3 bases, in that order; junction bases with no gene match: 5. The CDR3 is 14 amino acids. Germline V gene sequence: CDR1 KGHSH, CDR2 LQKENI. Here the CDR3 reads CASSPTGGYYEQYF. In nucleotides, the CDR3 is TGTGCCAGCTCCCCGACAGGGGGCTACTACGAGCAGTACTTC.

This sequence joins TRBV6-5 and TRBJ2-3; 8 nucleotides align to TRBD1. The junction had 11 bases not matched to a gene; V was cut back by 5 bases and J by 4 bases. From germline, CDR1 is MNHEY and CDR2 SVGAGI. CDR3 length equals 16 residues. Here the CDR3 DNA reads TGTGCCAGCAGTAGACGTACCGGGACAGGTTCAGATACGCAGTATTTT. This encodes CASSRRTGTGSDTQYF.

The chain recombines TRBV2 with TRBJ1-2; tentatively, D is TRBD1 (5 bases). This CDR3 contains 14 residues. Germline CDR1 and CDR2: SNHLY and FYNNEI. The V and J ends lost 6 bases and 6 bases respectively, with 17 bases between them. In nucleotides, the CDR3 is TGTGCCAGCAGACCCAGACAGAACCTGAATGGCTACACCTTC. This codes for CASRPRQNLNGYTF.

This clonotype has only a few counts. The chain is built from TRBV27 and TRBJ2-7, with TRBD2 matching over 7 bases. Germline-derived CDR1 and CDR2 are MNHEY and SMNVEV (reference sequence). The ends lost 7 bases at V and 6 bases at J; junction bases unmatched: 6. The CDR3 has 12 amino acids. In DNA, the CDR3 is TGTGCCAGCACCCGGACGGGAGGCGAGCAGTACTTC. It specifies CASTRTGGEQYF.

The J gene is TRBJ1-1, the V gene TRBV10-2, with TRBD1 matching 11 bases. V lost 6 bases, J lost 1 base, and 7 bases stayed unmatched. Germline-derived CDR1 and CDR2 are WSHSY and SAAADI. The CDR3 consists of 16 residues. The CDR3 DNA reads as TGCGCCAGCAGAGCACGGGACAGGGGGTCGAACACTGAAGCTTTCTTT. This sequence encodes CASRARDRGSNTEAFF.

Note on this clonotype: The conserved closing phenylalanine or tryptophan is absent in this CDR3, likely reflecting a read error. This sequence joins TRBV4-1 and TRBJ2-3, with a tentative D call TRBD2 (5 bases). CDR1 and CDR2 from the germline V gene are MGHRA and YSYEKL. The CDR3 spans 16 residues. The V end lost 0 bases, the J end lost 2 bases, and 12 bases lay between the germline ends. The CDR3 DNA reads TGCGCCAGCAGCCAAGATCGGTCGGGGAACACAGATACGCAGTATCTT. Protein product: CASSQDRSGNTDTQYL.

The rearrangement joins TRBV6-1 to TRBJ2-7, with D possibly matching TRBD2 (7 bases). Trimming cost V 2 bases and J 5 bases, with 16 bases left between them. The CDR3 is made up of 15 amino acids. The germline V gene encodes CDR1 MNHNS and CDR2 SASEGT. CDR3 sequence: CASSEPPGGLDEQYF. The CDR3, as DNA: TGTGCCAGCAGTGAACCTCCCGGGGGGCTTGACGAGCAGTACTTC.

V and J are TRBV7-2 and TRBJ2-3; D unresolved. V was clipped by 3 bases and J by 2 bases, with 3 bases between them. There are 12 residues in the CDR3. Germline lookup yields CDR1 SGHTA and CDR2 FQGNSA. CDR3 nucleotides: TGTGCCAGCAGCTTCTACACAGATACGCAGTATTTT. Protein: CASSFYTDTQYF.

By share of the sample, this clonotype is medium-sized (0.01 to 0.1%). This sequence joins TRBV6-5 and TRBJ1-2; perhaps TRBD1 as D (5 bases). CDR1 is MNHEY and CDR2 is SVGAGI in the germline V gene. This CDR3 spans 13 amino acids. Trimming pared 8 bases from V and 4 bases from J, leaving 14 bases between. The CDR3, as DNA: TGTGCCAGCGGACAAGGCCCTACCTATGGCTACACCTTC. Translation gives CASGQGPTYGYTF.

Of note for this clonotype: Given a much more abundant clone one base away, this may be a read error. The chain combines TRBV7-2 with TRBJ2-3, with D uncertain. The V and J ends lost 6 bases and 8 bases respectively, with 18 bases between them. CDR1 is SGHTA, CDR2 FQGNSA, per germline. The CDR3 contains 14 residues. The DNA for the CDR3 is TGTGCCAGCAGTAGAGTCCTCTTTCCAGGTACGCAGTATTTT. The encoded protein is CASSRVLFPGTQYF.

This sequence joins TRBV6-2 or TRBV6-3 and TRBJ2-7; possible D gene TRBD2, 6 bases. This CDR3 is 16 amino acids long. Germline-derived CDR1 and CDR2 are MNHEY and SVGEGT. V shed 0 bases and J shed 0 bases, with 12 bases lying between them. CDR3 DNA sequence: TGTGCCAGCAGTTACTCGCGTCAGGGAGGCTCCTACGAGCAGTACGTC. Translating it yields CASSYSRQGGSYEQYV.

The sample holds a few counts of this clonotype. The chain is built from TRBV10-3 and TRBJ2-3; 8 bases align to TRBD1. There are 17 residues in the CDR3. Germline CDR1 is ENHRY and CDR2 is SYGVKD. V lost 0 bases and J lost 6; bases outside the gene matches: 11. The CDR3 coding sequence is TGTGCCATCAGTGAGTCGCCGACAGGGGTGTCTTTGGATACGCAGTATTTT. This codes for CAISESPTGVSLDTQYF.

Comments on this clonotype: A read error may produce the germline difference seen at one junction end. The chain uses TRBV6-2 or TRBV6-3 and TRBJ2-3; the match to TRBD1 covers 8 bases. This CDR3 spans 11 amino acids. Germline CDR1 reads MNHEY; CDR2 reads SVGEGT. DNA for the CDR3: TGTGCCAGCAGCGACCAGGGGGCTAGGGATTTT. Its translation: CASSDQGARDF.

By share, this clonotype ranks as medium-sized. The chain joins TRBV4-3 to TRBJ1-3; weak D call: TRBD1 (6 bases). With 0 bases removed from V and 0 bases from J, the gap between germline ends came to 12 bases. The CDR3 is 17 residues long. Germline CDR1 and CDR2: LGHNA and YSLEER. CDR3 sequence reads: CASSQDWTASSGNTIYF. The CDR3 DNA is TGCGCCAGCAGCCAAGATTGGACAGCAAGCTCTGGAAACACCATATATTTT.

By sample fraction, this clonotype is medium-sized. The chain couples TRBV4-1 to TRBJ2-1; TRBD2 might be the D (5 bases). V shed 6 bases and J shed 2 bases, with 17 bases lying between them. Per the germline V gene, CDR1 is MGHRA and CDR2 is YSYEKL. The CDR3 has 16 amino acids. CDR3 DNA sequence: TGCGCCAGCAGTGAGGGTGGGGTCGGAGCCTACAATGAGCAGTTCTTC. Encoded protein: CASSEGGVGAYNEQFF.

This clonotype has more than one count but fewer than ten. This chain uses TRBV5-4 with TRBJ2-5, with D perhaps matching TRBD1 (6 bases). Germline CDR1 SGHNT, CDR2 YYREEE (reference sequence). V was trimmed by 1 base and J by 5 bases, leaving 15 bases between them. This CDR3 comprises 15 residues. The chain's CDR3 is CASSLSTGTGETQYF. The CDR3 DNA reads as TGTGCCAGCAGCTTGTCAACAGGGACGGGGGAGACCCAGTACTTC.

On this clonotype itself: The junction departs from germline at one end; a sequencing error may be responsible. V is TRBV6-6 and J is TRBJ2-2; 8 bases map to TRBD1. The CDR3 loop spans 14 amino acids. Germline V gene data show CDR1 as MNHNY and CDR2 as SVGAGI (reference sequence). This chain's CDR3 is CASMGQVVTGGLFF. In DNA form, the CDR3 reads TGTGCCAGCATGGGACAGGTGGTCACCGGGGGGCTGTTTTTT.

The CDR3, as DNA: TGCAGTGCCACCACACCAATCCGCACCGGGGAGCTGTTTTTT. Translated: CSATTPIRTGELFF. The chain combines TRBV20-1 with TRBJ2-2; D is unclear. The CDR3 runs 14 residues. V was pared by 6 bases and J by 4 bases, with 15 bases between. Germline values: CDR1 DFQATT, CDR2 SNEGSKA (reference sequence).

This clonotype is labeled as medium-sized (0.01 to 0.1%). The chain carries TRBV6-2 or TRBV6-3 and TRBJ2-5; D remains ambiguous. The germline gives CDR1 MNHEY, CDR2 SVGEGT. The germline V and J ends were trimmed by 2 bases and 2 bases, with 6 bases remaining between them. CDR3 length equals 13 residues. The chain's CDR3 is CASSYMVQETQYF. As DNA, the CDR3 is TGTGCCAGCAGTTACATGGTGCAAGAGACCCAGTACTTC.

This clonotype has a handful of counts. This chain connects TRBV29-1 to TRBJ2-7; 9 nucleotides line up with TRBD1. Germline trimming cut 4 bases from V and 2 bases from J; bases unmatched to any gene: 3. CDR3 size: 13 residues. The germline CDR1 and CDR2 sequences are SQVTM and ANQGSEA. The CDR3 reads CSVGRTGAYEQYF. Written as DNA, the CDR3 is TGCAGCGTTGGGAGGACAGGGGCCTACGAGCAGTACTTC.

This clonotype has only a few counts. The chain couples TRBV28 to TRBJ1-6; no firm D call. Germline V CDR1 and CDR2: MDHEN, SYDVKM. CDR3 size: 16 residues. Trimming pared 7 bases from V and 4 bases from J, leaving 17 bases between. The CDR3 reads CASTLDLGGYNSPLHF. CDR3 in DNA: TGTGCCAGCACCCTGGACCTCGGAGGTTATAATTCACCCCTCCACTTT.

By sample share, this clonotype is medium-sized. The chain employs TRBV20-1 and TRBJ2-3; 10 nucleotides match TRBD2. The germline gives CDR1 DFQATT, CDR2 SNEGSKA (reference sequence). After removal of 6 bases from V and 1 base from J, the junction contained 13 bases not matched to a gene. The length of the CDR3 is 17 residues. DNA of the CDR3: TGCAGTGCAACCAACCCCCTTACTAGCGGGGGCACAGATACGCAGTATTTT. Its translation is CSATNPLTSGGTDTQYF.

This chain uses TRBV7-7 with TRBJ2-2, with D tentatively TRBD2 (6 bases). V was pared by 6 bases and J by 5 bases, with 13 bases between. CDR3 size: 14 residues. The germline V gene encodes CDR1 SSHAT and CDR2 FNYEAQ (reference sequence). The CDR3 DNA follows: TGTGCCAGCAGGTTGTCGGGGAGGACCGGGGAGCTGTTTTTT. Encoded protein: CASRLSGRTGELFF.

The chain carries TRBV20-1 and TRBJ1-1, with no clear D. V was trimmed by 2 bases and J by 3 bases, leaving 7 bases between them. Germline V CDR1 and CDR2: DFQATT, SNEGSKA (reference sequence). This CDR3 contains 12 residues. The CDR3 sequence is CSARSGDTEAFF. The CDR3, as DNA: TGCAGTGCTAGATCCGGGGACACTGAAGCTTTCTTT.